The TCR beta chain under discussion was sequenced for a study of glioma-infiltrating T cells after dendritic cell vaccination. Background on the study: Patients had newly diagnosed or recurrent glioblastoma and received dendritic cell vaccines. Three intradermal dendritic cell vaccine injections were given every two weeks.

The CDR3 loop spans 12 amino acids. Germline CDR1 and CDR2: SGHNT and YENEEA. Trimming took 4 bases from V and 6 from J, leaving 10 bases between them. Primers: 60 V beta forward and 13 J beta reverse. TCRdb's table, derived via immunoSEQ multiplex PCR, lists solely in-frame clones and lacks some. Among about 92,000 clones listed, approximately 84% were seen once. The chain combines TRBV11-3 with TRBJ2-7; D possibly corresponds to TRBD1 (6 bases). The sequencing here drew on blood, taken before dendritic cell vaccination. The receptor was isolated from a human donor with glioblastoma. This CDR3 reads CASSWTVVEQYF. The CDR3 bases are TGTGCCAGCAGCTGGACAGTGGTCGAGCAGTACTTC.